This passage covers 25 T cell receptor beta chains from one sample sequenced in a study of vaccination effects on CD4 cells after COVID-19. The antigens of these receptors remain unknown. Method: immunoSEQ multiplex PCR; TCRdb's copy keeps in-frame clones and lacks some. The repertoire includes tens of thousands of clones, roughly 80% of them detected once, and more than 2% sits in the top ten. Viral peptide pool expansion of antigen-specific CD4+ T cells preceded sequencing in the ViraFEST assay. Culturing for more than eight days preceded CD4+ T cell isolation. This specimen consisted of CD4+ T cells from PBMCs cultured with HCoV-229E spike peptides, obtained before COVID-19 vaccination. The receptor source for this set is a human donor who received a COVID-19 vaccine.

J is TRBJ2-6 and V is TRBV30; the D gene is possibly TRBD2 (6 bases). V was pared by 3 bases and J by 8 bases, with 14 bases between. This CDR3 spans 14 amino acids. Per germline, CDR1 GTSNPN and CDR2 SVGIG (reference sequence). This chain's CDR3 is CAWSVPGEPNVLTF. The CDR3 region has the DNA TGTGCCTGGAGCGTCCCGGGGGAGCCCAACGTCCTGACTTTC.

This chain connects TRBV5-1 to TRBJ2-7, with 8 bases matching TRBD1. Germline values: CDR1 SGHRS, CDR2 YFSETQ. The ends lost 4 bases at V and 6 bases at J; junction bases unmatched: 9. The CDR3 extends over 14 amino acids. The CDR3 nucleotides read TGCGCCAGCAGCATCGGACAGGGAATAGGCGAGCAGTACGTC. Translating gives CASSIGQGIGEQYV.

This chain uses TRBV12-3 or TRBV12-4 with TRBJ1-6; TRBD1 is a possible D gene (5 bases). The CDR3 spans 12 residues. Trimming shortened V by 3 bases and J by 13 bases, and 10 bases separated the two germline ends. Here the CDR3 DNA reads TGTGCCAGCAGTTTTGGGGGGAGCCCCCTCCACTTT. Encoded protein: CASSFGGSPLHF.

The chain employs TRBV5-1 and TRBJ1-6, with 9 bases that match TRBD1. In germline, CDR1 is SGHRS, CDR2 YFSETQ. The CDR3 extends over 16 amino acids. Unmatched junction bases numbered 7, after V lost 2 bases and J lost 7 bases. The CDR3 region has the DNA TGCGCCAGCAGCTTAACCGGGACAGGGAGGAATTCACCCCTCCACTTT. It specifies CASSLTGTGRNSPLHF.

This clone appeared a single time. The chain recombines TRBV4-1 with TRBJ2-4, with 10 nucleotides matching TRBD1. The CDR3 spans 15 residues. Germline V lookup: CDR1 MGHRA, CDR2 YSYEKL. The ends lost 4 bases at V and 7 bases at J; junction bases unmatched: 7. CDR3: CASSPPEDRGNIQYF. The DNA of the CDR3 is TGCGCCAGCAGCCCACCGGAGGACAGGGGGAACATTCAGTACTTC.

In its sample, this clone was seen a few times. The chain carries TRBV5-1 and TRBJ2-1, with 10 bases that match TRBD2. J was trimmed by 1 base and V by 3 bases; bases with no gene match: 13. CDR1 SGHRS and CDR2 YFSETQ come from the germline V gene. The CDR3 is made up of 19 amino acids. As DNA, the CDR3 is TGCGCCAGCAGCTCCCAGGGTGTAGCGGGGGGCCGTTCCTACAATGAGCAGTTCTTC. Translated: CASSSQGVAGGRSYNEQFF.

This chain connects TRBV7-3 to TRBJ2-2; 10 bases fit TRBD2. The CDR3 runs to 17 residues. Germline V lookup: CDR1 SGHTA, CDR2 FQGTGA. Germline trimming cut 3 bases from V and 4 bases from J; bases unmatched to any gene: 8. CDR3 DNA: TGTGCCAGCAGCTTCTCAGCGGGGGGGCGACCCACCGGGGAGCTGTTTTTT. This codes for CASSFSAGGRPTGELFF.

V usage is TRBV25-1 and J usage is TRBJ2-5, with D possibly matching TRBD1 (6 bases). Germline CDR1 reads MGHDK; CDR2 reads SYGVNS. This CDR3 spans 15 amino acids. V shed 4 bases and J shed 4 bases, with 16 bases lying between them. The CDR3 DNA follows: TGTGCCAGCAGTGCTGGACGCCAAGGGGGAGAGACCCAGTACTTC. This codes for CASSAGRQGGETQYF.

The CDR3 here is CASSLAGFSTDTQYF. DNA for the CDR3: TGTGCCAGCAGCTTAGCAGGGTTTAGCACAGATACGCAGTATTTT. The chain uses TRBV7-3 and TRBJ2-3; tentatively, D is TRBD1 (5 bases). This CDR3 comprises 15 residues. Trimming took 2 bases from V and 0 from J, leaving 9 bases between them. CDR1 and CDR2 (germline): SGHTA, FQGTGA.

The V call is TRBV18, the J call TRBJ2-7, with TRBD2 matching 10 bases. The CDR3 covers 16 residues. The V gene's germline CDR1 is KGHSH and CDR2 LQKENI. V shed 3 bases, J shed 1 base, and the junction held 6 bases outside the gene matches. CDR3: CASSPDIAGGSYEQYV. CDR3 DNA: TGTGCCAGCTCACCCGATATAGCGGGGGGATCCTACGAGCAGTACGTC.

This clone has only a few counts. The chain links TRBV5-1 to TRBJ2-4; 7 bases agree with TRBD1. V gave up 0 bases and J gave up 8 bases; unmatched junction bases: 5. The CDR3 contains 14 residues. Germline V CDR1 and CDR2: SGHRS, YFSETQ. In DNA, the CDR3 is TGCGCCAGCAGCTTGGAACGAGGACAGGACATTCAGTACTTC. Translating it yields CASSLERGQDIQYF.

The genes are TRBV19 and TRBJ2-5, with D perhaps matching TRBD2 (7 bases). The CDR3 runs 13 residues. Trimming left V 8 bases short and J 1 base short, with 11 bases between. Per the germline V gene, CDR1 is LNHDA and CDR2 is SQIVND (reference sequence). In DNA, the CDR3 is TGTGCCAGTGCGCGGGGGCCCCAAGAGACCCAGTACTTC. As protein: CASARGPQETQYF.

V gene TRBV7-8 combines with J gene TRBJ1-2; D is ambiguous. This CDR3 contains 15 residues. Germline lookup yields CDR1 SGHVS and CDR2 FQNEAQ. Trimming cost V 1 base and J 7 bases, with 16 bases left between them. The CDR3 here is CASSLGSRREGGYTF. The DNA for the CDR3 is TGTGCCAGCAGCTTAGGTAGCCGAAGGGAAGGTGGCTACACCTTC. The full variable domain, its missing parts supplied by reference TRBV7-8 and TRBJ1-2, is GAGVSQSPRYKVAKRGQDVALRCDPISGHVSLFWYQQALGQGPEFLTYFQNEAQLDKSGLPSDRFFAERPEGSVSTLKIQRTQQEDSAVYLCASSLGSRREGGYTFGSGTRLTVV.

V gene TRBV18 combines with J gene TRBJ2-1; 9 positions match TRBD2. J was trimmed by 3 bases and V by 8 bases; bases with no gene match: 11. CDR3 size: 16 residues. Germline V gene sequence: CDR1 KGHSH, CDR2 LQKENI. CDR3 bases: TGTGCCAGCGCCTTAGCGGGGGCCCTAAACTACAATGAGCAGTTCTTC. The encoded protein is CASALAGALNYNEQFF.

The chain has TRBV18 and TRBJ1-5; no clear D. Germline V gene data show CDR1 as KGHSH and CDR2 as LQKENI. The V and J ends lost 6 bases and 7 bases respectively, with 16 bases between them. The CDR3 spans 14 residues. In DNA form, the CDR3 reads TGTGCCAGCTCGCCCGTCCTAGGAAACCAGCCCCAGCATTTT. Protein sequence: CASSPVLGNQPQHF.

This chain joins TRBV20-1 and TRBJ2-1; D assignment may be TRBD1 or TRBD2 (5 bases each). The germline CDR1 and CDR2 sequences are DFQATT and SNEGSKA (reference sequence). Trimming took 3 bases from V and 8 from J, leaving 20 bases between them. CDR3 length: 15 residues. CDR3 in amino acids: CSASWVLEGSDEQFF. As DNA, the CDR3 is TGCAGTGCTAGTTGGGTCCTTGAGGGGAGCGATGAGCAGTTCTTC.

The genes are TRBV6-5 and TRBJ2-5; D remains ambiguous. The CDR3 is made up of 15 amino acids. Per the germline V gene, CDR1 is MNHEY and CDR2 is SVGAGI. The germline V and J ends were trimmed by 5 bases and 1 base, with 14 bases remaining between them. This CDR3 is CASSPPGRFQETQYF. The CDR3 nucleotides read TGTGCCAGCAGTCCGCCGGGCAGGTTCCAAGAGACCCAGTACTTC.

This clone has more than one count but fewer than ten. The chain has TRBV2 and TRBJ1-2; D call uncertain. V was pared by 1 base and J by 0 bases, with 6 bases between. Germline CDR1 reads SNHLY; CDR2 reads FYNNEI. The CDR3 loop spans 14 amino acids. CDR3: CASSEDRTNYGYTF. In DNA, the CDR3 is TGTGCCAGCAGTGAAGACAGAACTAACTATGGCTACACCTTC.

This clone was observed a single time. This sequence joins TRBV7-2 and TRBJ2-2; D uncertain. From germline, CDR1 is SGHTA and CDR2 FQGNSA. The CDR3 loop spans 12 amino acids. Trimming left V 3 bases short and J 4 bases short, with 3 bases between. CDR3 DNA sequence: TGTGCCAGCAGCTTCATCACCGGGGAGCTGTTTTTT. Protein product: CASSFITGELFF.

The chain combines TRBV6-5 with TRBJ2-3, with 8 bases fitting TRBD1. Germline CDR1 reads MNHEY; CDR2 reads SVGAGI. The CDR3 is 14 amino acids. V shed 5 bases, J shed 4 bases, and the junction held 5 bases outside the gene matches. CDR3 sequence (DNA): TGTGCCAGCAGTATAAGACAGGGGCCAGATACGCAGTATTTT. The encoded protein is CASSIRQGPDTQYF.

The CDR3 region is CASGVLQGAEAFF. As DNA, the CDR3 is TGTGCCAGCGGGGTTCTTCAGGGAGCCGAAGCTTTCTTT. V and J are TRBV6-5 and TRBJ1-1; possible D gene TRBD1, 5 bases. Trimming pared 8 bases from V and 8 bases from J, leaving 18 bases between. CDR3 size: 13 residues. Germline CDR1 and CDR2: MNHEY and SVGAGI.

The chain employs TRBV10-2 and TRBJ1-6; D not resolved. V lost 4 bases, J lost 12 bases, and 10 bases lay in between. Germline assignment: CDR1 WSHSY and CDR2 SAAADI. The CDR3 has 12 amino acids. CDR3 bases: TGCGCCAGCAGTGGTAACATGGGACCCCTCCACTTT. Its translation is CASSGNMGPLHF.

This CDR3 reads CASSVVPRAAEPGANVLTF. In DNA form, the CDR3 reads TGTGCCAGCAGCGTAGTTCCGAGGGCCGCCGAACCTGGGGCCAACGTCCTGACTTTC. The chain couples TRBV9 to TRBJ2-6; D is perhaps TRBD2 (5 bases). This CDR3 region has 19 residues. V lost 0 bases and J 2 bases, leaving 18 bases between the germline ends. CDR1 is SGDLS and CDR2 is YYNGEE in the germline V gene.

The chain uses TRBV9 and TRBJ2-5; 9 bases match TRBD2. Germline-derived CDR1 and CDR2 are SGDLS and YYNGEE. The J segment lost 3 bases and the V segment lost 4 bases, leaving 4 bases of the junction unmatched. This CDR3 spans 14 amino acids. CDR3 in amino acids: CASSPRTSEETQYF. CDR3 in DNA: TGTGCCAGCAGCCCTCGGACTAGCGAAGAGACCCAGTACTTC.

This clone was observed a single time. The chain recombines TRBV3-1 (or the pseudogene TRBV3-2) with TRBJ2-5; D may be TRBD1 or TRBD2 (5 bases each). This CDR3 is 15 amino acids long. Trimming left V 1 base short and J 5 bases short, with 14 bases between. CDR1 LGHDT and CDR2 YNNKEL come from the germline V gene (reference sequence). CDR3: CASSQGNEGRETQYF. The CDR3 DNA is TGTGCCAGCAGCCAAGGTAACGAGGGGCGCGAGACCCAGTACTTC.